This T cell receptor beta chain is drawn from a study of T cell responses to AZD1222 COVID-19 vaccine. Across the whole study: Second-dose timings of about 4 or about 12 weeks were pooled. Findings of the study overall: Baseline seropositives among AZD1222 recipients totaled only five to seven. Targeting of unmutated variant regions was reportedly seen in nearly half of spike-specific TCRs.

Per the germline V gene, CDR1 is SGHTA and CDR2 is FQGNSA. The CDR3 is 14 residues long. V gave up 2 bases and J gave up 6 bases, with 13 bases separating them. This clone was seen a few times. What it binds is unknown. The assay was immunoSEQ multiplex PCR, and TCRdb's table has in-frame clones only and misses some. The sample lists roughly 100,000 clones; roughly 84% were seen once. The starting material was peripheral blood, obtained on day 0 of AZD1222 vaccination. The rearrangement links TRBV7-2 to TRBJ1-2; perhaps TRBD1 as D (6 bases). This TCR was recovered from an adult in good health. The CDR3 loop reads CASSLRTESHGYTF. CDR3 DNA: TGTGCCAGCAGCTTACGGACAGAGTCTCATGGCTACACCTTC.